Following are 25 T cell receptor beta chains from one sample sequenced in a study of shared T cell receptors in the human thymus. Profiled with immunoSEQ multiplex PCR; TCRdb holds only in-frame clones, not every one. Here the sample spans almost 550,000 clones, 78% being singletons. These data were also reused for a study on human thymus T cells.

The sequenced sample was thymocytes. The receptors stem from a boy in the first two years of life with a congenital heart defect.

The chain has TRBV4-3 and TRBJ2-4, with 9 bases aligning to TRBD2. The trim removed 2 bases at V and 0 bases at J, leaving 5 bases unmatched. The CDR3 sequence is 17 residues long. The germline V gene encodes CDR1 LGHNA and CDR2 YSLEER. The CDR3 DNA reads as TGCGCCAGCAGCCAATGGGTAGCGGGGGTAGCCAAAAACATTCAGTACTTC. Residues: CASSQWVAGVAKNIQYF.

This chain links TRBV7-9 with TRBJ2-7; 10 bases map to TRBD2. V was clipped by 8 bases and J by 4 bases; unmatched bases: 23. CDR3 length: 19 residues. The V gene's germline CDR1 is SEHNR and CDR2 FQNEAQ (reference sequence). The CDR3 DNA follows: TGTGCCAGCGCGCGCCAGGGGACCAGCGGGAGGGCGCAGAGGTACGAGCAGTACTTC. Translated: CASARQGTSGRAQRYEQYF.

This clone was counted only a few times. This chain uses TRBV19 with TRBJ1-2; D unclear. The CDR3 runs 10 residues. Trimming took off 10 bases at V and 6 bases at J, with 9 bases between the two ends. Germline V gene lookup returns CDR1 LNHDA and CDR2 SQIVND (reference sequence). The CDR3, as DNA: TGTGCCACCGTGGAGGATGGCTACACCTTC. This gives the protein CATVEDGYTF.

This chain joins TRBV5-4 and TRBJ2-1, with a weak D call TRBD2 (6 bases). Germline lookup yields CDR1 SGHNT and CDR2 YYREEE (reference sequence). Trimming took off 4 bases at V and 4 bases at J, with 18 bases between the two ends. There are 16 residues in the CDR3. The CDR3 DNA sequence: TGTGCCAGCAGCCCTACTAGCCCGGAGGGTTACAATGAGCAGTTCTTC. It translates to CASSPTSPEGYNEQFF.

This sequence joins TRBV12-5 and TRBJ1-1; D might be TRBD1 (5 bases). Trimming took off 1 base at V and 3 bases at J, with 9 bases between the two ends. Germline V lookup: CDR1 LGHNT, CDR2 FRNRAP. The CDR3 contains 14 residues. CDR3 loop: CASGLEGGDTEAFF. The CDR3 DNA sequence: TGTGCTAGTGGTTTGGAGGGAGGGGACACTGAAGCTTTCTTT.

The rearrangement joins TRBV7-6 to TRBJ2-1; D is undetermined. The CDR3 is 12 residues long. Trimming pared 1 base from V and 6 bases from J, leaving 4 bases between. Germline CDR1 is SGHVS and CDR2 is FNYEAQ. The CDR3 reads CASSLDSNEQFF. The CDR3 nucleotides read TGTGCCAGCAGCTTAGACTCCAATGAGCAGTTCTTC. Using reference TRBV7-6 and TRBJ2-1 for the parts outside the CDR3, the full variable domain is GAGVSQSPRYKVTKRGQDVALRCDPISGHVSLYWYRQALGQGPEFLTYFNYEAQQDKSGLPNDRFSAERPEGSISTLTIQRTEQRDSAMYRCASSLDSNEQFFGPGTRLTVL.

The chain couples TRBV15 to TRBJ2-3; D might be TRBD1 (5 bases). Trimming shortened V by 3 bases and J by 0 bases, and 13 bases separated the two germline ends. Looked up from germline, CDR1 is LNHNV and CDR2 is YYDKDF (reference sequence). CDR3 size: 16 residues. The CDR3 protein is CATSRPQGSSTDTQYF. CDR3 DNA sequence: TGTGCCACCAGCAGGCCCCAGGGCAGTAGCACAGATACGCAGTATTTT.

This chain links TRBV29-1 with TRBJ2-7; 7 bases are a match to TRBD1. The CDR3 contains 15 residues. CDR1 and CDR2 (germline): SQVTM, ANQGSEA. J lost 6 bases, V lost 4 bases, and 15 bases had no gene match. The CDR3 region is CSVVPLDREPCEQYF. The CDR3 region has the DNA TGCAGCGTTGTCCCCCTAGACAGGGAACCCTGCGAGCAGTACTTC.

The chain is built from TRBV5-1 and TRBJ2-1, with D unresolved. The V gene's germline CDR1 is SGHRS and CDR2 YFSETQ. The CDR3 runs to 13 residues. Trimming pared 5 bases from V and 5 bases from J, leaving 11 bases between. The CDR3 loop reads CASRYYRDNEQFF. Written as DNA, the CDR3 is TGCGCCAGCAGGTACTACCGCGACAATGAGCAGTTCTTC.

V and J are TRBV19 and TRBJ1-5; D is possibly TRBD1 (5 bases). The V gene's germline CDR1 is LNHDA and CDR2 SQIVND (reference sequence). Trimming stripped 3 bases from V and 1 base from J, with 16 bases between. This CDR3 is 17 amino acids long. The DNA of the CDR3 is TGTGCCAGTAGTATTTATGAGGGACTGGGAAGCAATCAGCCCCAGCATTTT. Its translation is CASSIYEGLGSNQPQHF.

This sequence joins TRBV19 and TRBJ2-7; 9 positions match TRBD2. The CDR3 is 14 residues long. Germline V gene data show CDR1 as LNHDA and CDR2 as SQIVND (reference sequence). V shed 4 bases and J 2 bases; nucleotides not matched to a gene: 3. The DNA of the CDR3 is TGTGCCAGTAGTAGGGTAGCGGGAGCCTACGAGCAGTACTTC. Translating gives CASSRVAGAYEQYF.

The chain links TRBV18 to TRBJ2-7; 7 positions match TRBD1. CDR1 and CDR2 (germline): KGHSH, LQKENI. The CDR3 extends over 15 amino acids. V trimming: 1 base; J trimming: 7 bases; junction bases outside the gene matches: 10. The CDR3 protein is CASSPRNRGREEQYF. In DNA form, the CDR3 reads TGTGCCAGCTCACCACGGAACAGGGGTCGTGAGGAGCAGTACTTC. Full variable domain (rest looked up from reference TRBV18 and TRBJ2-7): NAGVMQNPRHLVRRRGQEARLRCSPMKGHSHVYWYRQLPEEGLKFMVYLQKENIIDESGMPKERFSAEFPKEGPSILRIQQVVRGDSAAYFCASSPRNRGREEQYFGPGTRLTVT.

This clone was found once. The rearrangement uses TRBV28 and TRBJ2-1, with 8 bases aligning to TRBD2. CDR3 length: 16 residues. V gave up 6 bases and J gave up 6 bases; unmatched junction bases: 13. Germline V gene lookup returns CDR1 MDHEN and CDR2 SYDVKM. The CDR3 loop reads CASRDPSGPIFNEQFF. CDR3 bases: TGTGCCAGCAGGGACCCTAGCGGGCCCATCTTCAATGAGCAGTTCTTC.

V and J are TRBV4-1 and TRBJ2-1; the D gene is possibly TRBD2 (5 bases). Germline loops: CDR1 MGHRA, CDR2 YSYEKL. The CDR3 has 17 residues. Trimming removed 4 bases at V and 0 bases at J, with 16 bases between. The CDR3 DNA reads as TGCGCCAGCAGCCTAGCTCCCACCACTAGCTCCTACAATGAGCAGTTCTTC. Residues: CASSLAPTTSSYNEQFF.

The chain has TRBV29-1 and TRBJ1-1; 9 nucleotides match TRBD1. The CDR3 covers 13 residues. The V and J ends lost 3 bases and 8 bases, in that order; junction bases with no gene match: 7. Germline V gene sequence: CDR1 SQVTM, CDR2 ANQGSEA. The CDR3 nucleotides are TGCAGCGTTGATCCGGGACAGGGCCCAGAAGCTTTCTTT. Its translation: CSVDPGQGPEAFF.

The genes are TRBV7-8 and TRBJ2-4; 11 nucleotides line up with TRBD2. With V trimmed by 2 bases and J by 1 base, 7 bases remained unmatched. This CDR3 region has 18 residues. Looked up from germline, CDR1 is SGHVS and CDR2 is FQNEAQ. CDR3 amino acids: CASSLRLAGGGAKNIQYF. As DNA, the CDR3 is TGTGCCAGCAGCTTAAGGCTAGCGGGAGGTGGGGCCAAAAACATTCAGTACTTC.

This clone showed up just a few times. This rearrangement joins TRBV4-1 to TRBJ1-3; 10 bases fit TRBD1. This CDR3 has 17 amino acids. Germline V gives CDR1 MGHRA, CDR2 YSYEKL. The ends lost 0 bases at V and 2 bases at J; junction bases unmatched: 4. This CDR3 is CASSQDHGQGAGNTIYF. For the CDR3, the DNA is TGCGCCAGCAGCCAAGATCACGGACAGGGGGCTGGAAACACCATATATTTT.

The V gene is TRBV27, the J gene TRBJ2-1; TRBD2 matches at 11 bases. The CDR3 runs to 18 residues. The germline CDR1 and CDR2 sequences are MNHEY and SMNVEV (reference sequence). After removal of 7 bases from V and 7 bases from J, the junction contained 18 bases not matched to a gene. The CDR3 region has the DNA TGTGCCAGCACTCCGGCGGGACTAGCGGTCAGGGGGGGAAATGAGCAGTTCTTC. Amino acids: CASTPAGLAVRGGNEQFF.

This clone appeared a single time. The rearrangement joins TRBV4-1 to TRBJ2-1; 8 bases are shared with TRBD2. J lost 4 bases, V lost 4 bases, and 15 bases had no gene match. Germline V gives CDR1 MGHRA, CDR2 YSYEKL. The CDR3 sequence is 18 residues long. CDR3 protein: CASSPTIPSGSGYNEQFF. Here the CDR3 DNA reads TGCGCCAGCAGCCCAACAATCCCCAGCGGGAGTGGGTACAATGAGCAGTTCTTC.

This clone was recorded a few times. The chain employs TRBV29-1 and TRBJ2-3, with 11 bases identical to TRBD2. V was pared by 4 bases and J by 3 bases, with 3 bases of the junction left unmatched. The CDR3 runs to 14 residues. The V gene's germline CDR1 is SQVTM and CDR2 ANQGSEA. CDR3 nucleotide sequence: TGCAGCGTTGTAGCTAGCGGGAGGACAGATACGCAGTATTTT. Encoded protein: CSVVASGRTDTQYF.

This clone was counted a single time. Other nucleotide sequences from this sample produce the same CDR3. This chain connects TRBV29-1 to TRBJ2-1, with D perhaps matching TRBD2 (7 bases). In germline, CDR1 is SQVTM, CDR2 ANQGSEA. V shed 7 bases and J shed 7 bases, with 20 bases lying between them. The CDR3 has 14 residues. The CDR3 bases are TGCAGCGCCCCCAGAGGGGGGGCTGGAAATGAGCAGTTCTTC. Translation: CSAPRGGAGNEQFF.

This clone was seen a few times. The chain is built from TRBV30 and TRBJ1-5, with TRBD1 matching 7 bases. This CDR3 spans 16 amino acids. V dropped 2 bases and J dropped 0; count of bases not matched to a gene: 7. Germline V lookup: CDR1 GTSNPN, CDR2 SVGIG (reference sequence). The CDR3 here is CAWSRSGGNSNQPQHF. The CDR3 DNA reads TGTGCCTGGAGTAGGTCAGGGGGGAATAGCAATCAGCCCCAGCATTTT.

This clone appeared a single time. This chain uses TRBV29-1 with TRBJ2-5; tentative D call: TRBD1 (6 bases). The CDR3 runs to 15 residues. From germline, CDR1 is SQVTM and CDR2 ANQGSEA. Trimming removed 1 base from V and 4 bases from J, with 16 bases in between. CDR3 loop: CSVEGGQGKGETQYF. Written as DNA, the CDR3 is TGCAGCGTTGAAGGTGGTCAGGGGAAGGGAGAGACCCAGTACTTC.

This chain links TRBV4-2 with TRBJ1-3; tentatively, D is TRBD1 (6 bases). V lost 0 bases to trimming and J lost 0 bases, with 12 bases between them. The CDR3 loop spans 17 amino acids. CDR1 is LGHNA and CDR2 is YNFKEQ in the germline V gene. The CDR3 DNA follows: TGTGCCAGCAGCCAAGATCTAGGACAGCACTCTGGAAACACCATATATTTT. As protein: CASSQDLGQHSGNTIYF.

The CDR3 DNA is TGTGCCAGCAGCCCCGGGACTTCCAGCTCCTACGAGCAGTACTTC. Translating it yields CASSPGTSSSYEQYF. The V and J genes are TRBV7-2 and TRBJ2-7, with a possible D match to TRBD2 (6 bases). Germline-derived CDR1 and CDR2 are SGHTA and FQGNSA. The CDR3 length is 15 residues. With 5 bases removed from V and 0 bases from J, the gap between germline ends came to 14 bases. The full variable domain, with the rest looked up from reference TRBV7-2 and TRBJ2-7, is GAGVSQSPSNKVTEKGKDVELRCDPISGHTALYWYRQSLGQGLEFLIYFQGNSAPDKSGLPSDRFSAERTGGSVSTLTIQRTQQEDSAVYLCASSPGTSSSYEQYFGPGTRLTVT.